One sample yielded the 21 T cell receptor beta chains listed below, sequenced in a study of Tregs in tolerant kidney transplant recipients. The assay was immunoSEQ multiplex PCR, and TCRdb's table has in-frame clones only and misses some. The sample includes about 100,000 clones, roughly 93% of them seen just once. The material sequenced was CD4+ T cells from blood, taken before the transplant. The receptors originated from a human donor who received a combined kidney and bone marrow transplant.

V gene TRBV29-1 combines with J gene TRBJ2-1, with 7 bases lining up with TRBD2. Germline V gene lookup returns CDR1 SQVTM and CDR2 ANQGSEA. The length of the CDR3 is 18 residues. The V gene end was trimmed by 5 bases and the J gene end by 0 bases; junction bases not matched to a gene: 16. CDR3 DNA sequence: TGCAGCGTTAAAACCCCTACCGGCGGGAGCTACTCCTACAATGAGCAGTTCTTC. It codes for CSVKTPTGGSYSYNEQFF.

The chain joins TRBV6-1 to TRBJ1-5; possibly TRBD1 for D (6 bases). The CDR3 is 13 amino acids. Germline CDR1 and CDR2: MNHNS and SASEGT. V was cut by 9 bases and J by 9 bases, with 18 bases left in between. The CDR3 DNA is TGTGCCAGTCAGAGGACAGCCTCGGGGCCCCAGCATTTT. Translated, it gives CASQRTASGPQHF.

The chain has TRBV7-2 and TRBJ2-7; TRBD2 matches 9 bases. Per germline, CDR1 SGHTA and CDR2 FQGNSA. The junction had 9 bases not matched to a gene; V was cut back by 5 bases and J by 4 bases. The CDR3 loop spans 15 amino acids. CDR3 sequence: CASSLGSGSRYEQYF. CDR3 in DNA: TGTGCCAGCAGCCTCGGTAGCGGGAGTCGGTACGAGCAGTACTTC.

The chain links TRBV4-3 to TRBJ2-5, with 7 bases matching TRBD1. This CDR3 region has 15 residues. V lost 4 bases to trimming and J lost 5 bases; unmatched junction nucleotides: 10. CDR1 LGHNA and CDR2 YSLEER come from the germline V gene. CDR3 nucleotides: TGCGCCAGCAGCCTACGGACAGGAGGCGTTGAGACCCAGTACTTC. Encoded protein: CASSLRTGGVETQYF.

The genes are TRBV7-9 and TRBJ1-1; TRBD1 agrees at 7 bases. Unmatched junction bases numbered 9, after V lost 2 bases and J lost 0 bases. CDR1 is SEHNR, CDR2 FQNEAQ, per germline (reference sequence). The CDR3 has 17 residues. The CDR3 nucleotides read TGTGCCAGCAGCTTATCTTGGGACAGTTCAATGAACACTGAAGCTTTCTTT. Its translation is CASSLSWDSSMNTEAFF.

CDR3 nucleotide sequence: TGCAGTGCTTGCAGATTGGGGGGGACCCTCGCGGAGACCCAGTACTTC. Translated, it gives CSACRLGGTLAETQYF. The chain is built from TRBV29-1 and TRBJ2-5; TRBD2 aligns across 7 bases. This CDR3 has 16 residues. Germline V gene data show CDR1 as SQVTM and CDR2 as ANQGSEA. Looking up the rest from reference TRBV29-1 and TRBJ2-5 gives the full variable domain: SAVISQKPSRDICQRGTSLTIQCQVDSQVTMMFWYRQQPGQSLTLIATANQGSEATYESGFVIDKFPISRPNLTFSTLTVSNMSPEDSSIYLCSACRLGGTLAETQYFGPGTRLLVL.

J is TRBJ2-3 and V is TRBV11-3; 7 nucleotides line up with TRBD2. Germline lookup yields CDR1 SGHNT and CDR2 YENEEA. Trimming took 1 base from V and 0 from J; bases not matched to a gene: 7. This CDR3 spans 17 amino acids. This CDR3 is CASSLGPSGASTDTQYF. The CDR3 bases are TGTGCCAGCAGCTTAGGGCCTAGCGGAGCTAGCACAGATACGCAGTATTTT.

The chain is built from TRBV9 and TRBJ2-3, with 11 bases aligning to TRBD2. Germline V CDR1 and CDR2: SGDLS, YYNGEE. The CDR3 has 17 residues. J gave up 4 bases and V 4 bases, and 11 bases lay outside the gene matches. CDR3 in amino acids: CASSRRGTSGAADTQYF. As DNA, the CDR3 is TGTGCCAGCAGCAGACGCGGGACTAGCGGTGCGGCAGATACGCAGTATTTT.

This chain joins TRBV18 and TRBJ2-2, with TRBD1 matching 7 bases. Germline V gene sequence: CDR1 KGHSH, CDR2 LQKENI. After removal of 3 bases from V and 4 bases from J, the junction contained 8 bases not matched to a gene. There are 16 residues in the CDR3. CDR3 amino acids: CASSPTRDSGTGELFF. CDR3 DNA: TGTGCCAGCTCACCGACCCGGGACAGTGGCACCGGGGAGCTGTTTTTT.

This clone has only a few counts. The chain recombines TRBV5-4 with TRBJ2-7; TRBD2 might be the D (5 bases). V was clipped by 3 bases and J by 4 bases, with 8 bases between them. The CDR3 has 12 amino acids. Germline V gene data show CDR1 as SGHNT and CDR2 as YYREEE (reference sequence). The CDR3 DNA sequence: TGTGCCAGCAGCTCCCGGGGATACGAGCAGTACTTC. It encodes CASSSRGYEQYF.

This chain connects TRBV18 to TRBJ2-3; 8 bases match TRBD2. J gave up 5 bases and V 3 bases, and 7 bases lay outside the gene matches. CDR3 length: 15 residues. Germline loops: CDR1 KGHSH, CDR2 LQKENI. In nucleotides, the CDR3 is TGTGCCAGCTCACCTTTCGGGGGGGCCGTAGATACGCAGTATTTT. As protein: CASSPFGGAVDTQYF.

This clone has a single count. The V call is TRBV19, the J call TRBJ2-1; D might be TRBD2 (7 bases). Germline assignment: CDR1 LNHDA and CDR2 SQIVND (reference sequence). Trimming left V 5 bases short and J 7 bases short, with 18 bases between. The CDR3 has 15 residues. In DNA form, the CDR3 reads TGTGCCAGTAGTGGGTGGGGGGGCCGAAGGAATGAGCAGTTCTTC. Translation gives CASSGWGGRRNEQFF.

The chain is built from TRBV15 and TRBJ1-5; a possible D gene is TRBD1 (5 bases). Germline V gene sequence: CDR1 LNHNV, CDR2 YYDKDF (reference sequence). The CDR3 runs to 15 residues. Trimming removed 1 base at V and 5 bases at J, with 12 bases between. CDR3 sequence: CATSRVQGGDQPQHF. Here the CDR3 DNA reads TGTGCCACCAGCAGAGTTCAGGGCGGAGATCAGCCCCAGCATTTT.

CDR3 nucleotide sequence: TGTGCCAGCAGCTTAGGTTCCGGGGTGGGAAACACCATATATTTT. This sequence encodes CASSLGSGVGNTIYF. The chain links TRBV7-2 to TRBJ1-3; unclear D gene. Germline CDR1 is SGHTA and CDR2 is FQGNSA. V dropped 1 base and J dropped 4 bases, with 11 bases sitting between them. The CDR3 extends over 15 amino acids.

The V gene is TRBV7-9, the J gene TRBJ1-1; D unclear. V was clipped by 7 bases and J by 1 base, with 19 bases between them. This CDR3 is 16 amino acids long. The germline V gene encodes CDR1 SEHNR and CDR2 FQNEAQ (reference sequence). The CDR3 loop is CASNPPMRQPNTEAFF. The CDR3 DNA follows: TGTGCCAGCAACCCACCTATGAGGCAGCCGAACACTGAAGCTTTCTTT.

This clone was counted once. The chain joins TRBV10-3 to TRBJ2-1; TRBD2 aligns across 10 bases. The CDR3 is 16 amino acids. J was trimmed by 5 bases and V by 2 bases; bases with no gene match: 6. Germline V gene sequence: CDR1 ENHRY, CDR2 SYGVKD. The CDR3 loop reads CAISERLAGVDNEQFF. CDR3 nucleotides: TGTGCCATCAGTGAGAGGCTAGCGGGAGTCGACAATGAGCAGTTCTTC.

This sequence joins TRBV30 and TRBJ2-4, with D possibly being TRBD1 (6 bases). Looked up from germline, CDR1 is GTSNPN and CDR2 is SVGIG (reference sequence). V lost 2 bases and J 2 bases, leaving 10 bases between the germline ends. This CDR3 has 14 residues. CDR3 loop: CAWSTGISKNIQYF. DNA for the CDR3: TGTGCCTGGAGTACAGGGATATCCAAAAACATTCAGTACTTC.

The genes are TRBV7-2 and TRBJ2-1; a weak D match, TRBD2 (6 bases). V was trimmed by 7 bases and J by 5 bases, leaving 15 bases between them. Per germline, CDR1 SGHTA and CDR2 FQGNSA. The CDR3 has 14 amino acids. CDR3 DNA: TGTGCCAGCAATTATCCGGGAGTACACAATGAGCAGTTCTTC. Its protein is CASNYPGVHNEQFF.

This sequence joins TRBV2 and TRBJ2-6; no clear D. Germline CDR1 reads SNHLY; CDR2 reads FYNNEI. The CDR3 totals 16 residues. The V end lost 1 base, the J end lost 0 bases, and 7 bases lay between the germline ends. The DNA for the CDR3 is TGTGCCAGCAGTGAAGGTCCAGTCTCTGGGGCCAACGTCCTGACTTTC. Residues: CASSEGPVSGANVLTF.

The CDR3 bases are TGCAGTGCTAGTGAGACTTCGGAAGCTTTCTTT. It codes for CSASETSEAFF. The chain combines TRBV20-1 with TRBJ1-1; D unclear. V was shortened by 3 bases and J by 8 bases, with 10 bases between the two germline ends. The CDR3 spans 11 residues. Germline loops: CDR1 DFQATT, CDR2 SNEGSKA (reference sequence).

The chain uses TRBV5-1 and TRBJ2-6, with D perhaps TRBD1 (5 bases). Germline loops: CDR1 SGHRS, CDR2 YFSETQ. V was shortened by 4 bases and J by 0 bases, with 8 bases between the two germline ends. CDR3 length: 15 residues. The CDR3 DNA reads as TGCGCCAGCAGCCAGACAGACTCTGGGGCCAACGTCCTGACTTTC. Its protein is CASSQTDSGANVLTF. Full variable domain (missing parts from reference TRBV5-1 and TRBJ2-6): KAGVTQTPRYLIKTRGQQVTLSCSPISGHRSVSWYQQTPGQGLQFLFEYFSETQRNKGNFPGRFSGRQFSNSRSEMNVSTLELGDSALYLCASSQTDSGANVLTFGAGSRLTVL.